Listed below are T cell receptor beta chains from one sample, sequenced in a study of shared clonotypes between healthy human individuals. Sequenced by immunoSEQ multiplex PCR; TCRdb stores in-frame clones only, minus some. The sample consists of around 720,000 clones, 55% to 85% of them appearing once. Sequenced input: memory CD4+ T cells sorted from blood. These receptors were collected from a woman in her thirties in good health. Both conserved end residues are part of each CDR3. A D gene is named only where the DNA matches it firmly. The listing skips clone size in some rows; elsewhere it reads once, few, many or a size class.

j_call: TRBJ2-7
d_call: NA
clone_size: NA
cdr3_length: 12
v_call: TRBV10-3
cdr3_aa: CAYGQESYEQYF
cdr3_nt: TGTGCCTACGGGCAAGAATCATACGAGCAGTACTTC

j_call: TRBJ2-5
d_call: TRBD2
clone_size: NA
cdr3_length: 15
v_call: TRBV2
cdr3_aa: CASSVPSGSWETQYF
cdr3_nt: TGTGCCAGCAGTGTCCCTAGCGGGAGCTGGGAGACCCAGTACTTC

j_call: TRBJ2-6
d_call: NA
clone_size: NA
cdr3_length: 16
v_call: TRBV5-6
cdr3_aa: CASSLVGGSGANVLTF
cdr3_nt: TGTGCCAGCAGCTTGGTAGGGGGTTCTGGGGCCAACGTCCTGACTTTC

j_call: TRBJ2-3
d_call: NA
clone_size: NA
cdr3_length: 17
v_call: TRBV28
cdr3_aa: CASSLWGSKSGTDTQYF
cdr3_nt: TGTGCCAGCAGTTTATGGGGCTCTAAATCGGGCACAGATACGCAGTATTTT

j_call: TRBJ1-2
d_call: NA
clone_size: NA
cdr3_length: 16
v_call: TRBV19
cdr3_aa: CASSYREDGANYGYTF
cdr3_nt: TGTGCCAGTAGTTATAGGGAGGACGGAGCTAACTATGGCTACACCTTC

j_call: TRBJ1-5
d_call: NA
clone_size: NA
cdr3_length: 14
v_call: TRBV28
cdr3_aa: CASTALQEYQPQHF
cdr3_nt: TGTGCCAGCACCGCACTACAGGAGTACCAGCCCCAGCATTTT

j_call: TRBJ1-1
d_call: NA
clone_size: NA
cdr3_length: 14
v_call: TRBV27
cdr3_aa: CASSLTQLGTEAFF
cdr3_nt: TGTGCCAGCAGTTTAACCCAGTTAGGCACTGAAGCTTTCTTT

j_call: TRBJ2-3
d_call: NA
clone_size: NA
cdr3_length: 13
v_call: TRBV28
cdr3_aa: CASSLPARDTQYF
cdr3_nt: TGTGCCAGCAGTTTACCCGCGCGGGATACGCAGTATTTT

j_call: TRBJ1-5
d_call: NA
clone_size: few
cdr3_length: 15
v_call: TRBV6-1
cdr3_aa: CASSDGPGAHQPQHF
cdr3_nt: TGTGCCAGCAGTGATGGCCCGGGGGCTCATCAGCCCCAGCATTTT

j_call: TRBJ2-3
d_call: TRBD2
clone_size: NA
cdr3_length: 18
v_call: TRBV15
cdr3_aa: CATSRDRASGGRADTQYF
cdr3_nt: TGTGCCACCAGCAGAGATCGGGCGAGTGGCGGGAGGGCAGATACGCAGTATTTT

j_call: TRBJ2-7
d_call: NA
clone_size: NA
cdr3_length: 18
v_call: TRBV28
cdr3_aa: CASSFFRRSLGTDYEQYF
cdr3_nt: TGTGCCAGCAGTTTTTTCCGTCGGAGTTTGGGGACTGACTACGAGCAGTACTTC

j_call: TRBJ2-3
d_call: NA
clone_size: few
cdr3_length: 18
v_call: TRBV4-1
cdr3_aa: CASSEAPRSRVRTDTQYF
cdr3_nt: TGCGCCAGCAGCGAGGCCCCCCGGTCGCGGGTGCGGACAGATACGCAGTATTTT

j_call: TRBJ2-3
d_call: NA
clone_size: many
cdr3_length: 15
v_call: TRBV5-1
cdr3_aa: CASSPGQLGADTQYF
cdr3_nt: TGCGCCAGCAGCCCGGGACAACTTGGGGCAGATACGCAGTATTTT

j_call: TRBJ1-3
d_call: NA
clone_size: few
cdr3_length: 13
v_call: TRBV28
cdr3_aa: CASSLQGRNTIYF
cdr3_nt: TGTGCCAGCAGTTTACAGGGACGAAACACCATATATTTT

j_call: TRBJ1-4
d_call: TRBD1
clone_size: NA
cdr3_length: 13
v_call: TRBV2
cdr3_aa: CASSRQGIEKLFF
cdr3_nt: TGTGCCAGCAGCCGACAGGGAATTGAAAAACTGTTTTTT

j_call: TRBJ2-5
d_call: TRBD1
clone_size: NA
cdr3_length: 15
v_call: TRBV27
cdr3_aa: CASSRKDRAQETQYF
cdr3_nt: TGTGCCAGCAGTAGAAAGGACAGGGCCCAAGAGACCCAGTACTTC

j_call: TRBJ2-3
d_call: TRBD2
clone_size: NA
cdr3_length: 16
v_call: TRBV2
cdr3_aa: CASHRLAGTSTDTQYF
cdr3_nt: TGTGCCAGCCATCGACTAGCGGGGACTAGCACAGATACGCAGTATTTT